Shown below are 31 T cell receptor beta chains from a single sample sequenced in a study of CD8 T cells in ankylosing spondylitis (dated by TCRdb to the late 2010s). The protocol used for the library was 5' RACE. The data were produced on an Illumina HiSeq 2500. TCRdb trimmed the raw reads at Q25, called clones with MiXCR and kept productive beta chains. Merged by CDR3 protein, the rows form single entries marked with the most common genes and DNA. Recorded for this sample are about 36,000 distinct CDR3 sequences; 4.5% to 6% of them occurred a single time. The ten most abundant clones make up over 9.5% of the sample. Source material: blood, either unsorted or a sorted T cell fraction (not recorded which). These receptors came from a male donor with ankylosing spondylitis or in good health (not recorded which).

This clonotype was picked up many times. J is TRBJ2-3 and V is TRBV5-4; 8 bases are a match to TRBD2. The V gene end was trimmed by 3 bases and the J gene end by 1 base; junction bases not matched to a gene: 7. Germline-derived CDR1 and CDR2 are SGHNT and YYREEE (reference sequence). The CDR3 has 16 amino acids. The CDR3 reads CASSSPSGGRTDTQYF. CDR3 in DNA: TGTGCCAGCAGCTCACCCAGCGGGGGACGCACAGATACGCAGTATTTT.

This clonotype came up many times. J is TRBJ2-7 and V is TRBV5-5; 8 positions match TRBD1. Germline V gene lookup returns CDR1 SGHKS and CDR2 YYEKEE (reference sequence). J was trimmed by 5 bases and V by 0 bases; bases with no gene match: 4. The CDR3 length is 14 residues. The CDR3 sequence: CASSLVPGGNEQYF. The CDR3 DNA sequence: TGTGCCAGCAGCTTGGTACCAGGGGGCAACGAGCAGTACTTC.

By sample share, this clonotype is medium-sized (0.01 to 0.1%). V gene TRBV2 combines with J gene TRBJ2-2, with TRBD2 as a possible D gene (5 bases). Germline CDR1 reads SNHLY; CDR2 reads FYNNEI. Deletions cut 4 bases from V and 7 bases from J, with 10 bases between. The CDR3 runs 13 residues. CDR3 sequence: CASSGGHGGELFF. The CDR3, as DNA: TGTGCCAGCAGTGGAGGGCACGGCGGGGAGCTGTTTTTT.

This clonotype was counted many times. The J gene is TRBJ2-1, the V gene TRBV14; D possibly matches TRBD1 or TRBD2 (5 bases each). The germline V gene encodes CDR1 SGHDN and CDR2 FVKESK. This CDR3 contains 15 residues. V lost 2 bases, J lost 6 bases, and 14 bases lay in between. The DNA of the CDR3 is TGTGCCAGCAGCCAATTCGCCGGGACCTCCAATGAGCAGTTCTTC. Protein product: CASSQFAGTSNEQFF.

At least ten counts were recorded for this clonotype. The J gene is TRBJ1-2, the V gene TRBV12-3 or TRBV12-4; TRBD1 matches 9 bases. The CDR3 contains 17 residues. J lost 3 bases, V lost 6 bases, and 14 bases had no gene match. Here the CDR3 reads CASRLFGGQGRDYGYTF. CDR3 coding DNA: TGTGCCAGCAGGTTGTTCGGGGGACAGGGTCGCGACTATGGCTACACCTTC.

There are many counts of this clonotype. The V call is TRBV6-2 or TRBV6-3, the J call TRBJ1-2; D ambiguous. The CDR3 is 13 amino acids. Germline V lookup: CDR1 MNHEY, CDR2 SVGEGT. Trimming took 6 bases from V and 8 from J, leaving 16 bases between them. The CDR3 protein is CASRPYSEEGYTF. The CDR3 DNA is TGTGCCAGCAGGCCCTATTCTGAGGAGGGCTACACCTTC.

This clonotype was detected ten times or more. The chain joins TRBV24-1 to TRBJ1-1, with D perhaps matching TRBD1 (5 bases). Germline V gene lookup returns CDR1 KGHDR and CDR2 SFDVKD. The germline V and J ends were trimmed by 7 bases and 2 bases, with 19 bases remaining between them. CDR3 length: 16 residues. The CDR3 coding sequence is TGTGCCACCAGGCGGGACCGCTTCGTCTTAAACACTGAAGCTTTCTTT. Residues: CATRRDRFVLNTEAFF.

This clonotype showed up many times. V and J are TRBV7-9 and TRBJ2-7; no clear D gene. The CDR3 is made up of 11 amino acids. In germline, CDR1 is SEHNR, CDR2 FQNEAQ (reference sequence). V shed 2 bases and J shed 4 bases, with 3 bases lying between them. This CDR3 is CASSLKYEQYF. The CDR3 DNA is TGTGCCAGCAGCTTAAAATACGAGCAGTACTTC.

This clonotype has ten or more counts. This chain joins TRBV12-3 or TRBV12-4 and TRBJ1-5; D call uncertain. Between the trimmed V and J ends, which lost 4 bases and 6 bases, there was a span of 4 bases. The CDR3 runs to 11 residues. The CDR3 protein is CASSSGQPQHF. The CDR3 DNA reads as TGTGCCAGCAGTTCTGGTCAGCCCCAGCATTTT.

There are many counts of this clonotype. The chain uses TRBV4-3 and TRBJ2-7; weak D call: TRBD1 (5 bases). The length of the CDR3 is 13 residues. Germline values: CDR1 LGHNA, CDR2 YSLEER. The V end lost 3 bases, the J end lost 3 bases, and 9 bases lay between the germline ends. CDR3 sequence reads: CASSHRQNYEQYF. The CDR3 DNA follows: TGCGCCAGCAGCCACCGACAGAACTACGAGCAGTACTTC.

The table lists this clonotype with many counts. This chain uses TRBV4-3 with TRBJ1-1; no firm D call. Germline V gives CDR1 LGHNA, CDR2 YSLEER. CDR3 length: 13 residues. Between the trimmed V and J ends, which lost 0 bases and 6 bases, there was a span of 8 bases. CDR3 in amino acids: CASSQDWASEAFF. The CDR3 nucleotides read TGCGCCAGCAGCCAAGATTGGGCCTCTGAAGCTTTCTTT.

This clonotype was seen ten or more times. J is TRBJ2-5 and V is TRBV20-1, with D tentatively TRBD2 (5 bases). V was trimmed by 5 bases and J by 3 bases, leaving 19 bases between them. This CDR3 has 15 amino acids. Germline V gene data show CDR1 as DFQATT and CDR2 as SNEGSKA (reference sequence). CDR3: CSARTLVRGEETQYF. Here the CDR3 DNA reads TGCAGTGCTCGTACCCTTGTTCGGGGAGAAGAGACCCAGTACTTC.

This clonotype was counted many times. J is TRBJ1-5 and V is TRBV19; TRBD1 matches at 10 bases. V lost 7 bases, J lost 3 bases, and 9 bases stayed unmatched. The CDR3 extends over 16 amino acids. Germline V gene lookup returns CDR1 LNHDA and CDR2 SQIVND (reference sequence). Here the CDR3 reads CASKAGTGAANQPQHF. DNA of the CDR3: TGTGCCAGTAAGGCGGGGACAGGGGCTGCCAATCAGCCCCAGCATTTT.

This clonotype showed up many times. In nucleotides, the CDR3 is TGTGCCAGTTCAACAGAACCTAGGAGTTTCAGGTTCTTC. Its translation is CASSTEPRSFRFF. This chain connects TRBV6-1 to TRBJ2-1; D not certain. The length of the CDR3 is 13 residues. The V and J ends lost 9 bases and 15 bases respectively, with 24 bases between them. CDR1 and CDR2 (germline): MNHNS, SASEGT.

V gene TRBV12-3 or TRBV12-4 combines with J gene TRBJ2-2; 9 bases match TRBD1. The CDR3 runs to 18 residues. CDR3 DNA: TGTACCTGCAGACCAGACAGGGGGGTATTCTCGAACACCGGGGAGCTGTTTTTT. Residues: CTCRPDRGVFSNTGELFF.

This clonotype has ten or more counts. V usage is TRBV6-2 or TRBV6-3 and J usage is TRBJ2-2; the D is unclear. Germline CDR1 and CDR2: MNHEY and SVGEGT. CDR3 size: 13 residues. Deletions cut 2 bases from V and 5 bases from J, with 6 bases between. The CDR3 DNA sequence: TGTGCCAGCAGTTACGTCAGGACCGGGGAGCTGTTTTTT. Translation gives CASSYVRTGELFF.

This clonotype was counted many times. The V call is TRBV2, the J call TRBJ1-5; TRBD1 is a possible D gene (5 bases). V was pared by 6 bases and J by 3 bases, with 15 bases between. CDR3 size: 15 residues. The germline gives CDR1 SNHLY, CDR2 FYNNEI. CDR3 amino acids: CASRVRDGLNQPQHF. The CDR3 DNA is TGTGCCAGCAGAGTCCGGGACGGACTCAATCAGCCCCAGCATTTT.

This clonotype occurred many times. The chain combines TRBV24-1 with TRBJ2-2; 8 bases align to TRBD1. V gave up 10 bases and J gave up 6 bases; unmatched junction bases: 12. This CDR3 contains 15 residues. The germline gives CDR1 KGHDR, CDR2 SFDVKD. The chain's CDR3 is CATSFGTGGPGELFF. DNA of the CDR3: TGTGCCACTAGCTTCGGGACAGGAGGGCCCGGGGAGCTGTTTTTT.

This clonotype was detected many times. The rearrangement joins TRBV29-1 to TRBJ2-5; D possibly corresponds to TRBD1 (6 bases). The V gene's germline CDR1 is SQVTM and CDR2 ANQGSEA. The CDR3 length is 14 residues. Trimming took 6 bases from V and 1 from J, leaving 15 bases between them. The CDR3 spells CSVAGTLVQETQYF. In DNA, the CDR3 is TGCAGCGTCGCCGGGACACTAGTCCAAGAGACCCAGTACTTC.

This clonotype came up a few times. This chain's CDR3 is CAIRRGSFTDTQYF. CDR3 coding DNA: TGTGCCATCAGGAGGGGATCCTTCACAGATACGCAGTATTTT. The chain uses TRBV10-3 and TRBJ2-3; D may match TRBD1 or TRBD2 (5 bases each). V was clipped by 6 bases and J by 2 bases, with 12 bases between them. CDR1 and CDR2 from the germline V gene are ENHRY and SYGVKD. The CDR3 is made up of 14 amino acids.

In this sample, this clonotype turned up a few times. CDR3 in amino acids: CASSRQERGLSLQETQYF. The CDR3 DNA reads as TGTGCCAGCAGCCGTCAAGAAAGAGGTCTAAGCCTCCAAGAGACCCAGTACTTC. The chain carries TRBV11-1 and TRBJ2-5; unclear D gene. The CDR3 extends over 18 amino acids. V was shortened by 5 bases and J by 1 base, with 23 bases between the two germline ends. Germline CDR1 and CDR2: SGHAT and FQDESV (reference sequence).

This clonotype was counted many times. The chain couples TRBV20-1 to TRBJ1-2; no clear D. This CDR3 region has 13 residues. V was clipped by 0 bases and J by 5 bases, with 10 bases between them. Per germline, CDR1 DFQATT and CDR2 SNEGSKA (reference sequence). The CDR3 spells CSARDGLGYGYTF. The CDR3 nucleotides read TGCAGTGCTAGAGATGGATTAGGTTATGGCTACACCTTC.

This clonotype came up many times. V usage is TRBV4-2 and J usage is TRBJ2-7, with 7 bases that match TRBD1. V lost 4 bases, J lost 0 bases, and 9 bases stayed unmatched. The CDR3 totals 16 residues. Germline V gene sequence: CDR1 LGHNA, CDR2 YNFKEQ. CDR3: CASSRTRGSGSYEQYF. The CDR3 bases are TGTGCCAGCAGCCGAACCAGGGGGAGCGGCTCCTACGAGCAGTACTTC.

This clonotype showed up many times. This chain links TRBV7-3 with TRBJ2-1; 8 bases match TRBD1. CDR1 SGHTA and CDR2 FQGTGA come from the germline V gene. The J segment lost 4 bases and the V segment lost 2 bases, leaving 4 bases of the junction unmatched. CDR3 length: 15 residues. The CDR3 spells CASSLSGGLYNEQFF. The CDR3 DNA is TGTGCCAGCAGCTTATCAGGGGGCCTTTACAATGAGCAGTTCTTC.

This clonotype was counted ten times or more. This chain links TRBV4-1 with TRBJ1-4; 9 positions agree with TRBD1. The CDR3 consists of 16 residues. The germline V gene has CDR1 MGHRA and CDR2 YSYEKL. V lost 0 bases, J lost 6 bases, and 5 bases stayed unmatched. CDR3 DNA sequence: TGCGCCAGCAGCCAAGATAGTACAGGGGGCCATGAAAAACTGTTTTTT. Translating gives CASSQDSTGGHEKLFF.

This clonotype was counted at least ten times. The chain couples TRBV29-1 to TRBJ1-2; 8 positions agree with TRBD1. The CDR3 covers 15 residues. J gave up 5 bases and V 0 bases, and 8 bases lay outside the gene matches. CDR1 is SQVTM, CDR2 ANQGSEA, per germline. The CDR3 region has the DNA TGCAGCGTTGAAGATCCACAGGGGGGCTATTATGGCTACACCTTC. Translation: CSVEDPQGGYYGYTF. Using reference TRBV29-1 and TRBJ1-2 for the parts outside the CDR3, the full variable domain is SAVISQKPSRDICQRGTSLTIQCQVDSQVTMMFWYRQQPGQSLTLIATANQGSEATYESGFVIDKFPISRPNLTFSTLTVSNMSPEDSSIYLCSVEDPQGGYYGYTFGSGTRLTVV.

This clonotype was recorded at least ten times. V and J are TRBV6-1 and TRBJ2-7; D is perhaps TRBD1 (6 bases). The V gene's germline CDR1 is MNHNS and CDR2 SASEGT. CDR3 length equals 13 residues. Trimming stripped 4 bases from V and 2 bases from J, with 9 bases between. The CDR3 sequence is CASSVGQTYEQYF. DNA of the CDR3: TGTGCCAGCAGTGTCGGACAGACCTACGAGCAGTACTTC.

At least ten counts were recorded for this clonotype. V and J are TRBV3-1 and TRBJ2-3, with TRBD2 matching over 9 bases. The V gene's germline CDR1 is LGHDT and CDR2 YNNKEL (reference sequence). The CDR3 has 18 amino acids. V gave up 2 bases and J gave up 0 bases; unmatched junction bases: 9. CDR3 in amino acids: CASSQSSAGGPSTDTQYF. CDR3 nucleotides: TGTGCCAGCAGCCAAAGTTCTGCGGGGGGGCCTAGCACAGATACGCAGTATTTT.

This clonotype was recorded at least ten times. The chain has TRBV7-2 and TRBJ2-7; 7 nucleotides align to TRBD1. With 2 bases clipped from V and 2 bases from J, the junction kept 12 bases outside the gene matches. Germline V gene sequence: CDR1 SGHTA, CDR2 FQGNSA. The CDR3 has 17 amino acids. CDR3 sequence: CASSLNPTGTDPYEQYF. The CDR3, as DNA: TGTGCCAGCAGCTTAAACCCTACTGGGACAGACCCCTACGAGCAGTACTTC.

This clonotype occurred many times. V is TRBV29-1 and J is TRBJ1-1, with a tentative D call TRBD1 (5 bases). The CDR3 length is 11 residues. Germline V gene sequence: CDR1 SQVTM, CDR2 ANQGSEA. Trimming stripped 2 bases from V and 7 bases from J, with 8 bases between. As DNA, the CDR3 is TGCAGCGTTGAAACGGGGGTTGAAGCTTTCTTT. Its translation: CSVETGVEAFF.

The table lists this clonotype with many counts. The chain employs TRBV10-3 and TRBJ2-3, with a tentative D call TRBD1 (6 bases). Trimming pared 7 bases from V and 1 base from J, leaving 15 bases between. Germline CDR1 and CDR2: ENHRY and SYGVKD. CDR3 size: 15 residues. Written as DNA, the CDR3 is TGTGCCATCAACGACAGGCCGCCGGGCACAGATACGCAGTATTTT. Encoded protein: CAINDRPPGTDTQYF.